The sequence of this TCR beta chain was determined in a study of identical twins (dated by TCRdb to the mid-2010s). Some background on the complete study: The study deep-sequenced TCR alpha and beta repertoires from monozygotic twins, unrelated adults of various ages and cord blood to test whether fetal clonotypes persist. To rule out contamination, replicate twin experiments were performed at different times with different library preparation protocols.

General findings and caveats noted by the study authors: In monozygotic twins, out-of-frame TCR alpha sharing was systematically underestimated by recombination models, although the models agreed with sharing between unrelated individuals. Out-of-frame TCR alpha sequences shared between twins showed an excess of low generation-probability sequences compared with coincidental sharing between unrelated individuals. Because the same donors could not be followed over many years, conclusions were based on cross-sectional statistical analysis. Zero-insertion analyses could be partly confounded by invariant T cells such as MAIT and iNKT, though diverse VJ usage argued against such confounding for most clonotypes. Abundant cord blood beta clonotypes carried fewer insertions; young adult naive repertoires showed a weaker similar trend, while memory repertoires showed none. The excess sharing between twins in beta out-of-frame sequences was weaker because fewer shared sequences reduced the signal-to-noise ratio.

Library construction relied on 5' RACE. Sequenced using an Illumina HiSeq 2000. Template switching added a universal primer binding site, and the final cDNA carried a unique molecular identifier that allowed TCR cDNA molecules to be counted accurately. Specific primers in the conserved constant-segment region were used to synthesize first-strand cDNA for the TCR alpha and beta chains. To control for contamination, every cDNA library was double barcoded, receiving both a SMART-Mk sample barcode and Illumina barcodes. TruSeq adapter sequences and Illumina sample barcodes were added in two successive PCR steps. The TCR alpha and beta cDNA libraries were sequenced on the Illumina HiSeq platform using custom primers. Processing in the source paper ran as follows. MiGEC was used to process raw reads and extract unique molecular identifiers, and MiXCR was used to find CDR3 positions. For each individual, recombination models were inferred using an EM algorithm with the repgenHMM and IGoR tools. Shared clonotype analysis was performed with the tcR package in R, normalizing sharing by the product of cloneset sizes. To study raw recombination free of thymic and clonal selection effects, out-of-frame nonproductive sequences were analyzed. TCRdb passed the public sequencing reads through fastp at Q25 and MiXCR, retaining productive beta sequences. Rows matching on CDR3 protein sequence are summarized as one entry with the most common DNA and genes. TCRdb, rather than the study authors, made the V and J calls. The sample profile shows roughly 480,000 distinct CDR3 sequences; 24% of them were found once. The ten most abundant clones make up 2.5% to 3.5% of the sample.

Every donor in the study was a healthy Caucasian. Three pairs of female monozygotic twins, all aged about 18 to 30 years, made up the twin cohort. Positive isolation kits from Invitrogen were used to isolate the CD4+ and CD8+ T cell populations. About this clonotype: It has no known antigen specificity. No base quality values were provided; no much bigger clone lies one nucleotide off.

Taken from cysteine to phenylalanine, the CDR3 has 15 residues. The sequence is cut down to CDR3 DNA, 45 bases in frame from base 1. The V and J ends are trimmed by 4 bases and 3 bases, leaving 16 bases between them. As encoded in the germline V gene, CDR1 is SGHRS while CDR2 is YFSETQ. The same sample was also used in a study of T cells expressing NK-cell markers. The second paper states: In sorted CD3+CD56+NKG2C+, CD3+CD56+NKG2C- and CD3+CD56-NKG2C+ T-cell subsets from eight donors, TCR beta-chain repertoires were profiled. Of the eight sequenced donors, seven were found to be HCMV-seropositive and one was found to be HCMV-seronegative. In several experiments an anti-gammadeltaTCR antibody was added to restrict sorting to alphabetaTCR-expressing T cells. For several donors, the dominant CD3+CD56+NKG2C+ clonotypes were among the top 10 CD8+ clonotypes and accounted for roughly 1.0-7.5% of CD8+ T cells. Those dominant clonotypes were again the most abundant among CD3+CD56-NKG2C+ cells in a few donors, at roughly 25-60.1%. Whether the expanded NKG2C-expressing T cell clones were specific for HCMV antigens was left unclear. The eight sequenced donors were randomly selected healthy volunteers, three men and five women. HCMV serostatus was determined by detecting HCMV-specific IgG in serum with a commercial ELISA kit. Reads were demultiplexed and grouped by UMI with MIGEC, and clonotypes were assembled and quantified with MiTCR. To exclude erroneous sequences, only TCR cDNA sequences supported by at least two reads were retained. The tcR package was used for downstream repertoire analysis, and clonotypes were matched across fractions by CDR3 nucleotide sequence plus V segment. VDJmatch was used to annotate antigen specificity against VDJdb, with one amino acid substitution allowed in CDR3.

Input material: CD4+ T cells sorted from blood. This TCR came from a woman between 18 and 29 years old in good health. Recombination linked TRBV5-1 to TRBJ2-5; no D gene is confidently identified. The DNA sequence follows: TGCGCCAGCAGCCTTGGCGTATATGTTGAAGAGACCCAGTACTTC. This translates into CASSLGVYVEETQYF.